These 14 T cell receptor beta chains were all obtained from the same sample, sequenced in a study of OX40 agonist ivuxolimab in advanced cancers. Libraries were constructed by the immunoSEQ multiplex PCR assay. As stored in TCRdb, this immuneACCESS dataset retains in-frame rearrangements with V and J assigned. A fraction of the clones does not appear; measured against another copy, unresolved V genes explain less than half of the discrepancy, and the remainder lacks a known reason. Counted in this sample were about 48,000 clones; roughly 86% of them appeared once. The biggest ten clones account for less than 2.5% of the sample. The specimen was CD4+ or CD8+ T cells sorted from blood, collected in a trial of the OX40 agonist ivuxolimab. All receptors derive from an adult with an advanced solid tumor such as melanoma, head and neck, liver or kidney cancer.

The rearrangement uses TRBV5-8 and TRBJ1-1; D is undetermined. CDR3 length equals 15 residues. The V and J ends lost 4 bases and 0 bases respectively, with 13 bases between them. Germline V gene lookup returns CDR1 SGHTS and CDR2 YDEGEE. CDR3 in amino acids: CASSPRQRLNTEAFF. CDR3 nucleotides: TGTGCCAGCAGCCCTAGGCAGCGGCTGAACACTGAAGCTTTCTTT.

V usage is TRBV6-5 and J usage is TRBJ1-2; 8 positions agree with TRBD1. The ends lost 6 bases at V and 0 bases at J; junction bases unmatched: 3. Germline loops: CDR1 MNHEY, CDR2 SVGAGI. This CDR3 region has 14 residues. Written as DNA, the CDR3 is TGTGCCAGCAGCAGGGACAGGTCTAACTATGGCTACACCTTC. This sequence encodes CASSRDRSNYGYTF.

The chain employs TRBV19 and TRBJ2-3, with 8 bases that match TRBD1. With 6 bases clipped from V and 4 bases from J, the junction kept 9 bases outside the gene matches. The CDR3 runs to 15 residues. Germline lookup yields CDR1 LNHDA and CDR2 SQIVND (reference sequence). The CDR3 DNA sequence: TGTGCCAGTAGAGATCGAGGACAGGGACCAGATACGCAGTATTTT. This codes for CASRDRGQGPDTQYF. The full variable domain, rest sourced from reference TRBV19 and TRBJ2-3, is DGGITQSPKYLFRKEGQNVTLSCEQNLNHDAMYWYRQDPGQGLRLIYYSQIVNDFQKGDIAEGYSVSREKKESFPLTVTSAQKNPTAFYLCASRDRGQGPDTQYFGPGTRLTVL.

This clone has a single count. The chain couples TRBV6-6 to TRBJ2-5; D gene ambiguous. The CDR3 spans 12 residues. Trimming took off 0 bases at V and 5 bases at J, with 4 bases between the two ends. CDR1 is MNHNY and CDR2 is SVGAGI in the germline V gene (reference sequence). CDR3 bases: TGTGCCAGCAGTTACTCGGCGGAGACCCAGTACTTC. Protein product: CASSYSAETQYF.

CDR3 region: CASSLWPISGNTIYF. The CDR3 DNA sequence: TGTGCCAGCAGTTTATGGCCGATCTCTGGAAACACCATATATTTT. The V gene is TRBV27, the J gene TRBJ1-3; D not resolved. Trimming took 1 base from V and 0 from J, leaving 7 bases between them. Germline V lookup: CDR1 MNHEY, CDR2 SMNVEV (reference sequence). The CDR3 is made up of 15 amino acids.

The V gene is TRBV5-8, the J gene TRBJ1-1; D is possibly TRBD1 (5 bases). Trimming took 0 bases from V and 3 from J, leaving 12 bases between them. The CDR3 has 15 amino acids. The germline CDR1 and CDR2 sequences are SGHTS and YDEGEE. The CDR3 nucleotides are TGTGCCAGCAGCTTGGCGAGGGGCAGGGACACTGAAGCTTTCTTT. Its translation: CASSLARGRDTEAFF.

This clone has just a few counts. The chain links TRBV10-3 to TRBJ1-1, with a weak D call TRBD1 (6 bases). V was pared by 8 bases and J by 9 bases, with 13 bases between. CDR1 ENHRY and CDR2 SYGVKD come from the germline V gene. This CDR3 is built from 11 residues. In DNA, the CDR3 is TGTGCCATCGGGGGAGGGACACAAGCTTTCTTT. Translation gives CAIGGGTQAFF.

The chain carries TRBV11-3 and TRBJ1-3, with 7 positions matching TRBD1. The CDR3 runs 13 residues. Germline loops: CDR1 SGHNT, CDR2 YENEEA. V lost 5 bases, J lost 4 bases, and 2 bases stayed unmatched. The CDR3 bases are TGTGCCAGCAGCATGGGACAGGGAAACACCATATATTTT. Amino acid sequence: CASSMGQGNTIYF.

The chain links TRBV25-1 to TRBJ1-2; possible D gene TRBD1, 5 bases. V was clipped by 3 bases and J by 5 bases, with 10 bases between them. The length of the CDR3 is 13 residues. CDR1 is MGHDK and CDR2 is SYGVNS in the germline V gene. In DNA form, the CDR3 reads TGTGCCAGCAGTGAGGGGGGTCTTTATGGCTACACCTTC. Its protein product is CASSEGGLYGYTF.

The CDR3 DNA follows: TGTGCCAGTAGTCAAGGGACAGTAGGAAACACCATATATTTT. Its translation is CASSQGTVGNTIYF. V usage is TRBV19 and J usage is TRBJ1-3; TRBD1 matches 7 bases. J gave up 4 bases and V 5 bases, and 5 bases lay outside the gene matches. Germline CDR1 and CDR2: LNHDA and SQIVND (reference sequence). This CDR3 is 14 amino acids long.

J is TRBJ2-7 and V is TRBV9; D remains ambiguous. V was shortened by 4 bases and J by 5 bases, with 25 bases between the two germline ends. Looked up from germline, CDR1 is SGDLS and CDR2 is YYNGEE. The CDR3 covers 17 residues. This chain's CDR3 is CASSPQIQTWSDDEQYF. The CDR3 bases are TGTGCCAGCAGCCCACAGATACAGACCTGGAGTGACGACGAGCAGTACTTC.

The genes are TRBV7-2 and TRBJ2-7; 8 bases agree with TRBD2. The trim removed 4 bases at V and 10 bases at J, leaving 6 bases unmatched. This CDR3 comprises 12 residues. From germline, CDR1 is SGHTA and CDR2 FQGNSA. The CDR3 nucleotides are TGTGCCAGCAGCTCCCCCGGGAGGGAACAGTACTTC. Amino acid sequence: CASSSPGREQYF. Together with reference TRBV7-2 and TRBJ2-7, the CDR3 gives the full variable domain: GAGVSQSPSNKVTEKGKDVELRCDPISGHTALYWYRQSLGQGLEFLIYFQGNSAPDKSGLPSDRFSAERTGGSVSTLTIQRTQQEDSAVYLCASSSPGREQYFGPGTRLTVT.

This chain connects TRBV11-2 to TRBJ2-5; either TRBD1 or TRBD2 may fit D (5 bases each). V dropped 0 bases and J dropped 4 bases, with 18 bases sitting between them. The CDR3 contains 17 residues. CDR1 is SGHAT, CDR2 FQNNGV, per germline. CDR3 bases: TGTGCCAGCAGCTTAGAGAGGGACCGCCCGAGGGGAGAGACCCAGTACTTC. It codes for CASSLERDRPRGETQYF.

This chain uses TRBV5-1 with TRBJ1-3, with 9 nucleotides matching TRBD1. This CDR3 contains 16 residues. Germline-derived CDR1 and CDR2 are SGHRS and YFSETQ. V was clipped by 4 bases and J by 4 bases; unmatched bases: 9. The CDR3 DNA reads as TGCGCCAGCAGCCTGAACGGACAGGGGCCAGGAAACACCATATATTTT. Protein: CASSLNGQGPGNTIYF. Supplemented by reference TRBV5-1 and TRBJ1-3, the full variable domain reads KAGVTQTPRYLIKTRGQQVTLSCSPISGHRSVSWYQQTPGQGLQFLFEYFSETQRNKGNFPGRFSGRQFSNSRSEMNVSTLELGDSALYLCASSLNGQGPGNTIYFGEGSWLTVV.